The 23 T cell receptor beta chains below were found in one sample sequenced in a study of cytomegalovirus exposure and HLA in healthy donors. 13 Jbeta primers and 60 Vbeta primers were used for the PCR. The protocol was immunoSEQ multiplex PCR, while the TCRdb copy is restricted to in-frame clones and leaves out a portion. The data show some 150,000 clones, about 80% seen once. The source material was PBMCs. The receptor source for this set is a young man in good health and CMV-seronegative.

This chain joins TRBV5-1 and TRBJ2-6, with 7 positions matching TRBD1. CDR1 and CDR2 from the germline V gene are SGHRS and YFSETQ. J was trimmed by 4 bases and V by 4 bases; bases with no gene match: 5. There are 15 residues in the CDR3. The CDR3 region has the DNA TGCGCCAGCAGCGGCACAGGGGCCGGGGCCAACGTCCTGACTTTC. Its translation is CASSGTGAGANVLTF.

V is TRBV4-1 and J is TRBJ2-1; TRBD2 might be the D (6 bases). V was clipped by 0 bases and J by 2 bases, with 11 bases between them. The V gene's germline CDR1 is MGHRA and CDR2 YSYEKL. CDR3 size: 16 residues. This CDR3 is CASSQEQGEAYNEQFF. CDR3 nucleotides: TGCGCCAGCAGCCAAGAACAAGGGGAGGCCTACAATGAGCAGTTCTTC.

V usage is TRBV10-3 and J usage is TRBJ2-7, with D perhaps matching TRBD2 (6 bases). The germline CDR1 and CDR2 sequences are ENHRY and SYGVKD. Trimming took 2 bases from V and 3 from J, leaving 14 bases between them. The CDR3 spans 15 residues. The CDR3 sequence: CAISEVWRDHYEQYF. The CDR3 DNA reads TGTGCCATCAGTGAGGTATGGAGGGACCACTACGAGCAGTACTTC.

This clone appeared a single time. The gene calls are TRBV9 and TRBJ2-7, with a weak D call TRBD2 (6 bases). Trimming left V 0 bases short and J 6 bases short, with 16 bases between. Germline V CDR1 and CDR2: SGDLS, YYNGEE. The CDR3 is 15 amino acids. CDR3 in amino acids: CASSVEVAGSGEQYF. The CDR3 coding sequence is TGTGCCAGCAGCGTAGAGGTCGCGGGGTCGGGCGAGCAGTACTTC.

The chain joins TRBV5-6 to TRBJ1-2; tentative D call: TRBD1 (5 bases). This CDR3 is 15 amino acids long. V was trimmed by 0 bases and J by 4 bases, leaving 13 bases between them. In germline, CDR1 is SGHDT, CDR2 YYEEEE. This CDR3 reads CASSLGGGIGYGYTF. The CDR3 DNA sequence: TGTGCCAGCAGCTTGGGGGGGGGAATCGGCTATGGCTACACCTTC.

This clone was counted between two and nine times. This CDR3 reads CASSPGQLNSPLHF. In DNA form, the CDR3 reads TGTGCCAGCTCCCCTGGACAGCTTAATTCACCCCTCCACTTT. V gene TRBV18 combines with J gene TRBJ1-6; D might be TRBD1 (6 bases). Germline CDR1 is KGHSH and CDR2 is LQKENI. The V end lost 6 bases, the J end lost 6 bases, and 12 bases lay between the germline ends. CDR3 size: 14 residues.

The rearrangement uses TRBV5-1 and TRBJ1-3; D is ambiguous. CDR3 size: 14 residues. Germline V lookup: CDR1 SGHRS, CDR2 YFSETQ. Trimming removed 4 bases at V and 2 bases at J, with 10 bases between. CDR3 nucleotide sequence: TGCGCCAGCAGCCCCGGGAGGGCTGGAAACACCATATATTTT. Translating it yields CASSPGRAGNTIYF.

This chain uses TRBV9 with TRBJ2-1; D possibly corresponds to TRBD2 (5 bases). The germline V gene encodes CDR1 SGDLS and CDR2 YYNGEE. The V end was cut by 0 bases, the J end by 6 bases, with 13 bases between. The CDR3 runs 15 residues. This CDR3 is CASSVGGSNSNEQFF. CDR3 DNA sequence: TGTGCCAGCAGCGTAGGTGGGAGTAACTCCAATGAGCAGTTCTTC. The entire variable domain, with the rest obtained from reference TRBV9 and TRBJ2-1, is as follows: DSGVTQTPKHLITATGQRVTLRCSPRSGDLSVYWYQQSLDQGLQFLIQYYNGEERAKGNILERFSAQQFPDLHSELNLSSLELGDSALYFCASSVGGSNSNEQFFGPGTRLTVL.

This clone is a singleton in its sample. The rearrangement links TRBV6-1 to TRBJ1-6; 9 nucleotides line up with TRBD1. Germline CDR1 reads MNHNS; CDR2 reads SASEGT. This CDR3 region has 15 residues. Trimming removed 1 base from V and 6 bases from J; junction bases left unmatched: 1. CDR3 nucleotides: TGTGCCAGCAGTGAAGGGACAGGGGCTAATTCACCCCTCCACTTT. Residues: CASSEGTGANSPLHF.

The V call is TRBV6-1, the J call TRBJ2-7, with D possibly matching TRBD2 (5 bases). Per the germline V gene, CDR1 is MNHNS and CDR2 is SASEGT. The CDR3 extends over 14 amino acids. Between the trimmed V and J ends, which lost 4 bases and 2 bases, there was a span of 12 bases. CDR3 in amino acids: CASSVMSGTYEQYF. CDR3 DNA sequence: TGTGCCAGCAGTGTTATGTCGGGGACCTACGAGCAGTACTTC.

This chain uses TRBV10-3 with TRBJ1-1; 9 bases match TRBD1. The CDR3 runs 15 residues. Trimming cost V 3 bases and J 3 bases; bases outside gene matches: 5. Germline CDR1 reads ENHRY; CDR2 reads SYGVKD. The CDR3 coding sequence is TGTGCCATCAGTGAAACAGGGGGCGTCGACACTGAAGCTTTCTTT. Residues: CAISETGGVDTEAFF.

The V call is TRBV29-1, the J call TRBJ2-3, with D possibly matching TRBD2 (6 bases). The CDR3 sequence is 15 residues long. The V end lost 5 bases, the J end lost 0 bases, and 15 bases lay between the germline ends. Germline CDR1 SQVTM, CDR2 ANQGSEA. The CDR3 loop reads CSVSRGASSTDTQYF. In nucleotides, the CDR3 is TGCAGCGTTTCGCGGGGAGCATCGAGCACAGATACGCAGTATTTT.

This clone was found a few times. The chain carries TRBV6-1 and TRBJ1-5, with TRBD1 as a possible D gene (5 bases). Trimming stripped 3 bases from V and 1 base from J, with 10 bases between. Germline V gene data show CDR1 as MNHNS and CDR2 as SASEGT. The length of the CDR3 is 15 residues. CDR3 residues: CASSDWRGSNQPQHF. DNA for the CDR3: TGTGCCAGCAGTGATTGGAGGGGAAGCAATCAGCCCCAGCATTTT.

The J gene is TRBJ2-5, the V gene TRBV2; D possibly corresponds to TRBD2 (7 bases). Trimming removed 4 bases at V and 3 bases at J, with 12 bases between. In germline, CDR1 is SNHLY, CDR2 FYNNEI. The CDR3 length is 14 residues. CDR3 region: CASSGEGGEETQYF. In DNA form, the CDR3 reads TGTGCCAGCAGTGGCGAGGGGGGGGAAGAGACCCAGTACTTC.

CDR3 DNA: TGTGCCAGCAGCTCCGGACAGTTCAGCCCAAATCCAACTAATGAAAAACTGTTTTTT. Amino acid sequence: CASSSGQFSPNPTNEKLFF. V is TRBV7-9 and J is TRBJ1-4; D is perhaps TRBD1 (6 bases). This CDR3 has 19 amino acids. The germline V and J ends were trimmed by 4 bases and 0 bases, with 21 bases remaining between them. Germline V lookup: CDR1 SEHNR, CDR2 FQNEAQ (reference sequence). The whole variable domain, filled in from reference TRBV7-9 and TRBJ1-4, reads DTGVSQNPRHKITKRGQNVTFRCDPISEHNRLYWYRQTLGQGPEFLTYFQNEAQLEKSRLLSDRFSAERPKGSFSTLEIQRTEQGDSAMYLCASSSGQFSPNPTNEKLFFGSGTQLSVL.

The chain employs TRBV28 and TRBJ2-2; the match to TRBD2 covers 11 bases. The CDR3 loop spans 16 amino acids. The V segment lost 4 bases and the J segment 5 bases; nucleotides outside the gene matches: 6. Germline CDR1 MDHEN, CDR2 SYDVKM. The CDR3 DNA reads as TGTGCCAGCAGTTCTAGCGGGGGGAAATTTACCGGGGAGCTGTTTTTT. Protein sequence: CASSSSGGKFTGELFF. The whole variable domain, remainder taken from reference TRBV28 and TRBJ2-2, is DVKVTQSSRYLVKRTGEKVFLECVQDMDHENMFWYRQDPGLGLRLIYFSYDVKMKEKGDIPEGYSVSREKKERFSLILESASTNQTSMYLCASSSSGGKFTGELFFGEGSRLTVL.

The chain couples TRBV28 to TRBJ2-3, with D perhaps matching TRBD1 (6 bases). The CDR3 extends over 15 amino acids. Trimming shortened V by 6 bases and J by 2 bases, and 15 bases separated the two germline ends. Germline CDR1 and CDR2: MDHEN and SYDVKM. The CDR3 DNA is TGTGCCAGCAGCCATCTTGGGGACACCACAGATACGCAGTATTTT. This codes for CASSHLGDTTDTQYF.

This chain uses TRBV14 with TRBJ2-7, with 8 bases that match TRBD1. V lost 2 bases to trimming and J lost 6 bases; unmatched junction nucleotides: 6. This CDR3 is built from 14 residues. The V gene's germline CDR1 is SGHDN and CDR2 FVKESK. In nucleotides, the CDR3 is TGTGCCAGCAGCCAATCCAGAACAGGGGGCGAGCAGTACTTC. As protein: CASSQSRTGGEQYF. The full variable domain, its missing parts supplied by reference TRBV14 and TRBJ2-7, is EAGVTQFPSHSVIEKGQTVTLRCDPISGHDNLYWYRRVMGKEIKFLLHFVKESKQDESGMPNNRFLAERTGGTYSTLKVQPAELEDSGVYFCASSQSRTGGEQYFGPGTRLTVT.

This CDR3 reads CASSYRTGGTEAFF. The CDR3 DNA follows: TGTGCCAGCAGTTACCGGACAGGGGGCACTGAAGCTTTCTTT. The chain couples TRBV6-5 to TRBJ1-1; TRBD1 matches at 10 bases. The V gene's germline CDR1 is MNHEY and CDR2 SVGAGI. The CDR3 covers 14 residues. The V segment lost 2 bases and the J segment 4 bases; nucleotides outside the gene matches: 1.

This clone has only a few counts. The chain uses TRBV6-6 and TRBJ2-1, with TRBD2 matching 12 bases. The CDR3 length is 14 residues. The junction had 2 bases not matched to a gene; V was cut back by 4 bases and J by 7 bases. Germline V gives CDR1 MNHNY, CDR2 SVGAGI (reference sequence). Here the CDR3 reads CASSSGTSGNEQFF. DNA of the CDR3: TGTGCCAGCAGTTCCGGGACTAGCGGGAATGAGCAGTTCTTC.

This chain links TRBV5-1 with TRBJ2-3; D is perhaps TRBD1 (5 bases). There are 16 residues in the CDR3. Germline V gives CDR1 SGHRS, CDR2 YFSETQ. Trimming took off 0 bases at V and 0 bases at J, with 11 bases between the two ends. CDR3 coding DNA: TGCGCCAGCAGCTTGGACAGGACGTTTAGCACAGATACGCAGTATTTT. Translating it yields CASSLDRTFSTDTQYF.

This clone was seen once. This chain links TRBV29-1 with TRBJ2-1; D remains ambiguous. Germline V lookup: CDR1 SQVTM, CDR2 ANQGSEA. The CDR3 length is 11 residues. Trimming removed 6 bases from V and 10 bases from J, with 13 bases in between. CDR3 bases: TGCAGCGTCGAAACACTAAACGAGCAGTTCTTC. Translated, it gives CSVETLNEQFF.

Written as DNA, the CDR3 is TGTGCCAGCAGCCCACGGGGGCAGGCAGGGGGCGCGGATGGCTACACCTTC. This sequence encodes CASSPRGQAGGADGYTF. This chain uses TRBV9 with TRBJ1-2; TRBD1 matches 8 bases. The CDR3 sequence is 17 residues long. Germline loops: CDR1 SGDLS, CDR2 YYNGEE. The ends lost 4 bases at V and 6 bases at J; junction bases unmatched: 17.